This T cell receptor beta chain is drawn from a study of T-cell memory formation after mild COVID-19. Across the study: Each donor largely had its own TCR clusters.

General study points: Largely, contracting CD4+ clones fell within CM and EM, and contracting CD8+ clones within EMRA.

TCR alpha and TCR beta cDNA libraries carrying sample barcodes and UMIs came from 5'RACE with constant-segment primers. TCRdb reprocessed the 5' RACE reads with MiXCR, giving one entry per CDR3 protein. This sample has roughly 320,000 distinct CDR3 sequences; 25% to 30% occur once, and the top ten carry less than 15%. The CDR3 has 13 residues. Germline CDR1 reads SEHNR; CDR2 reads FQNEAQ (reference sequence). V lost 4 bases, J lost 6 bases, and 4 bases stayed unmatched. On this clonotype itself: Antigen specificity is unknown.

The TCR was taken from an adult woman who had mild COVID-19 (a few samples of this study predate the infection). Cell type and time point are not known. The sample taken for sequencing was PBMCs or a T cell subset sorted from them (not recorded which). The chain carries TRBV7-9 and TRBJ2-7, with TRBD2 matching over 9 bases. The CDR3 is CASSSAGGGEQYF. The CDR3 DNA reads TGTGCCAGCAGCTCGGCGGGAGGGGGCGAGCAGTACTTC.